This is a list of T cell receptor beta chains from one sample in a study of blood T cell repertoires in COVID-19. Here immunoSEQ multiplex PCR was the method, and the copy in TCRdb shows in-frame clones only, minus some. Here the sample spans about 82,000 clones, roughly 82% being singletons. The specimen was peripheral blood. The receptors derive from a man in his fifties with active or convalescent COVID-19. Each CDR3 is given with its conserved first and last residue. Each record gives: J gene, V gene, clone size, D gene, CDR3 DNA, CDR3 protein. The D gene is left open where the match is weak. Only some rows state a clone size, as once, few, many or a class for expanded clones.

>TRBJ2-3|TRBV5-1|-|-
TGCGCCAGCAGCGTCCGGGTCATGAGCACAGATACGCAGTATTTT
CASSVRVMSTDTQYF
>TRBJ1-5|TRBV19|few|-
TGTGCCAGTAGTATAACAGGTGCAAATCAGCCCCAGCATTTT
CASSITGANQPQHF
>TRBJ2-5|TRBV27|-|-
TGTGCCAGCAGTCCTCCCGGTAACCAAGAGACCCAGTACTTC
CASSPPGNQETQYF
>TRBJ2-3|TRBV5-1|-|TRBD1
TGCGCCAGCAGCCAGGGACAGTCCACAGATACGCAGTATTTT
CASSQGQSTDTQYF
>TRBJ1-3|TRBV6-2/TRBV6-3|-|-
TGTGCCAGCAGTTACTCGGGTTGGAGTGGAAACACCATATATTTT
CASSYSGWSGNTIYF
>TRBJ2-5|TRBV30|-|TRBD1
TGTGCCTGGAGCTTAGGGACAGGGAAAGAGACCCAGTACTTC
CAWSLGTGKETQYF
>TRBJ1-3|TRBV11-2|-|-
TGTGCCAGCAGCTTATATGAGGCGGGAAACACCATATATTTT
CASSLYEAGNTIYF
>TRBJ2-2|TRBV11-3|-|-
TGTGCCAGCAGCTCCATAGCGGCAGGGGAGCTGTTTTTT
CASSSIAAGELFF
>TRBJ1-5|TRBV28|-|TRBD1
TGTGCCAGCAGTTTCACAGGGGTCGGCAATCAGCCCCAGCATTTT
CASSFTGVGNQPQHF
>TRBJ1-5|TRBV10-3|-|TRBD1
TGTGCCATCAGTGCTGGGGGTACAGGGGGCAATCAGCCCCAGCATTTT
CAISAGGTGGNQPQHF
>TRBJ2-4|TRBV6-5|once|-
TGTGCCAGCAGCCTCGGGCAGGGAGGTCAGTACTTC
CASSLGQGGQYF
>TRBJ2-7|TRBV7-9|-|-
TGTGCCAGCAGCTCCAACTACGAGCAGTACTTC
CASSSNYEQYF
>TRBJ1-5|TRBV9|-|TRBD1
TGTGCCAGCAGCGTAGGACAGGGACAGCCCCAGCATTTT
CASSVGQGQPQHF
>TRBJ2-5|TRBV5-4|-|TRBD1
TGTGCCAGCAGTATCTCCAAGACAGGGCCCCAAGAGACCCAGTACTTC
CASSISKTGPQETQYF
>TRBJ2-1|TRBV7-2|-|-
TGTGCCAGCAGCCAGAGGTCAGCCAACAATGAGCAGTTCTTC
CASSQRSANNEQFF
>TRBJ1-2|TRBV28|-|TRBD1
TGTGCCAGCAGAACGCCGGTACAGGGGGAAGGGGGTAACTATGGCTACACCTTC
CASRTPVQGEGGNYGYTF
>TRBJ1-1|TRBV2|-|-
TGTGCCAGCAGACGAGAGGGGACTAACACTGAAGCTTTCTTT
CASRREGTNTEAFF
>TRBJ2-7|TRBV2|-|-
TGTGCCAGCAGTGAATTTACAGCAACCTACGAGCAGTACTTC
CASSEFTATYEQYF
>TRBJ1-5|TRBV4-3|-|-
TGCGCCAGCAGCCAAGAGGCAGCGAATCAGCCCCAGCATTTT
CASSQEAANQPQHF
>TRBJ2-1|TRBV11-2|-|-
TGTGCCAGCAGCCCAGGGAGGTCGGGGCCCGCCAATGAGCAGTTCTTC
CASSPGRSGPANEQFF
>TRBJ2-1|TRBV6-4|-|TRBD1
TGTGCCAGCAGCCTCGATCCGGGACAGGTAAATGAGCAGTTCTTC
CASSLDPGQVNEQFF
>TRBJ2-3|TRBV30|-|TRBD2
TGTGCCTGGACTAGCGGGAACTCATTGGGCACAGATACGCAGTATTTT
CAWTSGNSLGTDTQYF
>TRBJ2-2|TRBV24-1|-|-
TGTGCCACCAGTGATTTGAGGGGCGCCCCCGGGGAGCTGTTTTTT
CATSDLRGAPGELFF
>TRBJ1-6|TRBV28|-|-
TGTGCCAGCAGTCCTTACGGGGGGAGCTCCTATAATTCACCCCTCCACTTT
CASSPYGGSSYNSPLHF
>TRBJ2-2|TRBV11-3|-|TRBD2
TGTGCCAGCAGCTTAGAGGCGGGGGGCACCGGGGAGCTGTTTTTT
CASSLEAGGTGELFF
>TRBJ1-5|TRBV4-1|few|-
TGCGCCAGCAGCCAAGAACCGACTCCAGGGAACCAGCCCCAGCATTTT
CASSQEPTPGNQPQHF
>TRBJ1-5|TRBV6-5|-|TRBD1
TGTGCCAGCAGGACGGACAGGGGGCGGAATCAGCCCCAGCATTTT
CASRTDRGRNQPQHF
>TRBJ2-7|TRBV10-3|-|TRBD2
TGTGCCATCACCCCCGGGGGGGCGCACGAGCAGTACTTC
CAITPGGAHEQYF
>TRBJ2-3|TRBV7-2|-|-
TGTGCCAGCAGCACGGGGGGCACAGATACGCAGTATTTT
CASSTGGTDTQYF
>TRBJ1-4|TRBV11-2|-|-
TGTGCCAGCAGCTTAGCCGGTAATGAAAAACTGTTTTTT
CASSLAGNEKLFF
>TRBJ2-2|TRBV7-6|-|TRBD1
TGTGCCAGCAGCATAAGACAGGGGGGCACCGGGGAGCTGTTTTTT
CASSIRQGGTGELFF
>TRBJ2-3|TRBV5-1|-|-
TGCGCCAGCAGCTTAGGGGGACTATCAGGCACAGATACGCAGTATTTT
CASSLGGLSGTDTQYF
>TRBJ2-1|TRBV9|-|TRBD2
TGTGCCAGCAGCGTAGCAAGCGGGGGATACAATGAGCAGTTCTTC
CASSVASGGYNEQFF
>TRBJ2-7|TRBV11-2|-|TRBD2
TGTGCCAGCAGCTTAGGACTAGCGGATTCCTACGAGCAGTACTTC
CASSLGLADSYEQYF
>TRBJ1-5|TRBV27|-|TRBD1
TGTGCCAGCAGTTTCGGGACAGGGGGCGGTAATCAGCCCCAGCATTTT
CASSFGTGGGNQPQHF
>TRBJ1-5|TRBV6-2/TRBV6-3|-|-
TGTGCCAGCAGTTACGAAGTACGGCAGCCCCAGCATTTT
CASSYEVRQPQHF
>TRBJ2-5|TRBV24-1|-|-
TGTGCCACCAGTGATTTTGGGAGAGAGACCCAGTACTTC
CATSDFGRETQYF
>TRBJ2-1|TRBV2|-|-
TGTGCCTCCGACTTTCAAGAGGAGGGTTCCTACAATGAGCAGTTCTTC
CASDFQEEGSYNEQFF
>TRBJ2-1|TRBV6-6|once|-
TGTGCCAGCAGTTATACCCCGGACAGCTCCTACAATGAGCAGTTCTTC
CASSYTPDSSYNEQFF
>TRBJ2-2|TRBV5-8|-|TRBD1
TGTGCCAGCAGCGCGGGGACAGGGAACACCGGGGAGCTGTTTTTT
CASSAGTGNTGELFF
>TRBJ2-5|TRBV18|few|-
TGTGCCAGCTCACCACCGGCCAGGGTGGGGAAGACCCAGTACTTC
CASSPPARVGKTQYF
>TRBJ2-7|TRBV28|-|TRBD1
TGTGCCAGCAGCCCAGGGACAGGGGGCGAGCAGTACTTC
CASSPGTGGEQYF
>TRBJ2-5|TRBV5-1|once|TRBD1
TGCGCCAGCACCCCAGGGGGCTGGCAAGAGACCCAGTACTTC
CASTPGGWQETQYF
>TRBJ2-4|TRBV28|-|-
TGTGCCAGCACTTCCAGGGTTCGCCAAAACATTCAGTACTTC
CASTSRVRQNIQYF